These 32 T cell receptor beta chains were all obtained from the same sample, sequenced in a study of blood T cell repertoires in COVID-19. Libraries were prepared by immunoSEQ multiplex PCR; TCRdb keeps only in-frame clonotypes and omits some of them. The sample shows about 90,000 clones, around four fifths of them seen only once. The material sequenced was peripheral blood. These receptors were collected from a human donor in a cohort sampled during active COVID-19.

Note on this clone: The same CDR3 also results from other DNA sequences found in this sample. The chain recombines TRBV7-9 with TRBJ2-7, with 7 nucleotides matching TRBD1. Trimming removed 5 bases from V and 0 bases from J; junction bases left unmatched: 4. Germline V CDR1 and CDR2: SEHNR, FQNEAQ (reference sequence). The CDR3 totals 14 residues. The CDR3 DNA follows: TGTGCCAGCAGCGACAGGGTTAGCTCCTACGAGCAGTACTTC. Amino acid sequence: CASSDRVSSYEQYF.

In this sample, this clone turned up once. An end of the junction does not agree with germline; a read error may underlie this. The chain uses TRBV7-9 and TRBJ2-1; 7 nucleotides line up with TRBD1. Germline V CDR1 and CDR2: SEHNR, FQNEAQ (reference sequence). The CDR3 has 13 residues. This chain's CDR3 is CASSLTGEWAPVF. The CDR3 nucleotides are TGTGCCAGCAGCTTAACAGGGGAATGGGCCCCGGTCTTC.

The chain links TRBV6-5 to TRBJ1-6; 8 bases are a match to TRBD1. Germline trimming cut 7 bases from V and 7 bases from J; bases unmatched to any gene: 6. The germline CDR1 and CDR2 sequences are MNHEY and SVGAGI. This CDR3 has 14 amino acids. CDR3 coding DNA: TGTGCCAGCAAAATCCAGGGGGCAAATTCACCCCTCCACTTT. Protein: CASKIQGANSPLHF.

V gene TRBV11-3 combines with J gene TRBJ2-2; no clear D. Germline V gives CDR1 SGHNT, CDR2 YENEEA. The CDR3 covers 13 residues. V lost 5 bases and J lost 7, with 11 bases in between. CDR3 sequence: CASSPEHIGELFF. Here the CDR3 DNA reads TGTGCCAGCAGCCCGGAGCACATCGGGGAGCTGTTTTTT.

The gene calls are TRBV5-6 and TRBJ2-1; 8 bases line up with TRBD1. Germline CDR1 SGHDT, CDR2 YYEEEE. The CDR3 runs to 16 residues. Germline trimming cut 1 base from V and 2 bases from J; bases unmatched to any gene: 5. CDR3 region: CASSLYSGGTYNEQFF. The CDR3 DNA sequence: TGTGCCAGCAGCTTGTATTCAGGGGGCACCTACAATGAGCAGTTCTTC.

This chain uses TRBV6-6 with TRBJ1-2; D is ambiguous. Germline values: CDR1 MNHNY, CDR2 SVGAGI (reference sequence). The CDR3 totals 15 residues. V was clipped by 7 bases and J by 2 bases, with 17 bases between them. The CDR3 is CASTRTSEGNYGYTF. The DNA of the CDR3 is TGTGCCAGCACCAGGACTTCGGAGGGAAACTATGGCTACACCTTC.

The chain joins TRBV5-1 to TRBJ1-6, with a tentative D call TRBD1 (6 bases). CDR3 length: 15 amino acids. Per the germline V gene, CDR1 is SGHRS and CDR2 is YFSETQ. V was pared by 1 base and J by 4 bases, with 9 bases between. CDR3 residues: CASSLSGQYNSPLHF. CDR3 bases: TGCGCCAGCAGCTTGAGTGGACAGTATAATTCACCCCTCCACTTT.

V usage is TRBV13 and J usage is TRBJ2-1; TRBD1 is a possible D gene (5 bases). Trimming removed 2 bases from V and 6 bases from J, with 14 bases in between. This CDR3 region has 15 residues. Germline V gene lookup returns CDR1 PRHDT and CDR2 FYEKMQ (reference sequence). CDR3 DNA: TGTGCCAGCAGCTTATTTCAAGGGGCCAGCAATGAGCAGTTCTTC. Amino acids: CASSLFQGASNEQFF.

V is TRBV4-2 and J is TRBJ2-2; 12 bases are shared with TRBD2. This CDR3 comprises 17 residues. Germline V CDR1 and CDR2: LGHNA, YNFKEQ. The junction had 5 bases not matched to a gene; V was cut back by 2 bases and J by 4 bases. The CDR3 protein is CASSQPSGGATTGELFF. The CDR3 bases are TGTGCCAGCAGCCAACCTAGCGGGGGGGCGACCACCGGGGAGCTGTTTTTT.

The rearrangement joins TRBV18 to TRBJ1-1; D is undetermined. Germline V gene lookup returns CDR1 KGHSH and CDR2 LQKENI. With 3 bases removed from V and 9 bases from J, the gap between germline ends came to 8 bases. The CDR3 length is 11 residues. CDR3 amino acids: CASSPTGKAFF. The CDR3 DNA sequence: TGTGCCAGCTCACCGACGGGAAAAGCTTTCTTT.

As regards this clone: The same CDR3 is also encoded by other DNA sequences in this sample. The gene calls are TRBV3-1 (or the pseudogene TRBV3-2) and TRBJ1-2, with unresolved D. V dropped 4 bases and J dropped 4 bases, with 13 bases sitting between them. The CDR3 runs 14 residues. Germline V CDR1 and CDR2: LGHDT, YNNKEL (reference sequence). In DNA form, the CDR3 reads TGTGCCAGCAGCCCCCGGGGAGGAGGCTATGGCTACACCTTC. This translates into CASSPRGGGYGYTF.

The chain joins TRBV6-5 to TRBJ1-1; 8 bases align to TRBD1. The junction had 8 bases not matched to a gene; V was cut back by 5 bases and J by 3 bases. From germline, CDR1 is MNHEY and CDR2 SVGAGI. The CDR3 covers 15 residues. CDR3: CASSQSGGLHTEAFF. In DNA form, the CDR3 reads TGTGCCAGCAGTCAGTCAGGGGGCTTGCACACTGAAGCTTTCTTT.

This clone was picked up a small number of times. The chain is built from TRBV3-1 (or the pseudogene TRBV3-2) and TRBJ2-7; the match to TRBD1 covers 7 bases. J gave up 4 bases and V 5 bases, and 8 bases lay outside the gene matches. The CDR3 extends over 14 amino acids. Germline V CDR1 and CDR2: LGHDT, YNNKEL (reference sequence). The CDR3 loop is CASSFRDRAYEQYF. CDR3 in DNA: TGTGCCAGCAGCTTCCGGGACAGAGCATACGAGCAGTACTTC.

The chain uses TRBV15 and TRBJ2-1; D might be TRBD1 (5 bases). Deletions cut 2 bases from V and 3 bases from J, with 14 bases between. The CDR3 covers 16 residues. CDR1 and CDR2 (germline): LNHNV, YYDKDF (reference sequence). The CDR3, as DNA: TGTGCCACCAGCAGAAACCCACCCGACAGCTACAATGAGCAGTTCTTC. This translates into CATSRNPPDSYNEQFF.

The gene calls are TRBV28 and TRBJ2-7; 10 bases are shared with TRBD1. CDR1 is MDHEN, CDR2 SYDVKM, per germline. J was trimmed by 6 bases and V by 8 bases; bases with no gene match: 10. The CDR3 consists of 14 residues. The CDR3 region has the DNA TGTGCCAGCTTGTCTCGGGACAGGGGATCCGAGCAGTACTTC. Protein: CASLSRDRGSEQYF.

The CDR3 loop is CTSFRDRGINQPQHF. DNA for the CDR3: TGCACCAGCTTCCGGGACAGGGGAATCAATCAGCCCCAGCATTTT. V usage is TRBV1 and J usage is TRBJ1-5; no check of the table's D call, TRBD1, against the DNA was made. TRBV1 is flagged as a pseudogene. CDR3 length: 15 residues.

This clone was counted between two and nine times. This chain links TRBV7-8 with TRBJ1-5, with TRBD1 as a possible D gene (5 bases). Germline values: CDR1 SGHVS, CDR2 FQNEAQ. V was clipped by 1 base and J by 4 bases, with 17 bases between them. The CDR3 has 17 residues. The CDR3 here is CASSLGWGVMRNQPQHF. The CDR3 DNA is TGTGCCAGCAGCTTAGGTTGGGGGGTGATGAGGAATCAGCCCCAGCATTTT.

The chain joins TRBV5-1 to TRBJ2-7; D gene unclear. Per germline, CDR1 SGHRS and CDR2 YFSETQ. Trimming removed 0 bases from V and 0 bases from J, with 7 bases in between. The CDR3 runs to 14 residues. The chain's CDR3 is CASSLGRYSYEQYF. The CDR3 bases are TGCGCCAGCAGCTTGGGGCGGTACTCCTACGAGCAGTACTTC. Supplemented by reference TRBV5-1 and TRBJ2-7, the full variable domain reads KAGVTQTPRYLIKTRGQQVTLSCSPISGHRSVSWYQQTPGQGLQFLFEYFSETQRNKGNFPGRFSGRQFSNSRSEMNVSTLELGDSALYLCASSLGRYSYEQYFGPGTRLTVT.

The chain has TRBV15 and TRBJ1-1; D is ambiguous. This CDR3 has 15 amino acids. The V end was cut by 5 bases, the J end by 1 base, with 14 bases between. Germline loops: CDR1 LNHNV, CDR2 YYDKDF (reference sequence). The CDR3 DNA sequence: TGTGCCACCAGCGAAGGACTTTGGGGGAACACTGAAGCTTTCTTT. This translates into CATSEGLWGNTEAFF.

The J gene is TRBJ2-1, the V gene TRBV7-3, with TRBD2 as a possible D gene (5 bases). Germline V gene sequence: CDR1 SGHTA, CDR2 FQGTGA. V was shortened by 2 bases and J by 2 bases, with 13 bases between the two germline ends. The CDR3 is 16 amino acids. CDR3 loop: CASSLEGAVTYNEQFF. The DNA of the CDR3 is TGTGCCAGCAGCTTAGAGGGAGCCGTCACCTACAATGAGCAGTTCTTC.

A single count supports this clone. CDR3 protein: CASSDRARGQETQYF. CDR3 coding DNA: TGTGCCAGCAGCGACCGAGCACGGGGGCAAGAGACCCAGTACTTC. V and J are TRBV3-1 (or the pseudogene TRBV3-2) and TRBJ2-5; D perhaps matches TRBD2 (6 bases). The germline CDR1 and CDR2 sequences are LGHDT and YNNKEL (reference sequence). This CDR3 has 15 amino acids. V was clipped by 5 bases and J by 2 bases, with 15 bases between them.

V usage is TRBV5-4 and J usage is TRBJ2-4; tentatively, D is TRBD2 (6 bases). This CDR3 contains 18 residues. Germline V CDR1 and CDR2: SGHNT, YYREEE (reference sequence). Trimming removed 1 base from V and 3 bases from J, with 20 bases in between. The CDR3: CASSLRAGPNLHKNIQYF. Written as DNA, the CDR3 is TGTGCCAGCAGCTTGAGGGCGGGGCCTAATTTACACAAAAACATTCAGTACTTC.

The CDR3 loop is CASSGFRGEKLFF. CDR3 nucleotides: TGTGCCAGCAGTGGATTTCGGGGTGAAAAACTGTTTTTT. The J gene is TRBJ1-4, the V gene TRBV6-6; D uncertain. V was trimmed by 5 bases and J by 7 bases, leaving 11 bases between them. Germline-derived CDR1 and CDR2 are MNHNY and SVGAGI (reference sequence). The CDR3 runs to 13 residues.

This clone was recorded once. The chain recombines TRBV6-2 or TRBV6-3 with TRBJ1-1; 12 nucleotides agree with TRBD1. The V gene end was trimmed by 5 bases and the J gene end by 5 bases; junction bases not matched to a gene: 6. Germline V gives CDR1 MNHEY, CDR2 SVGEGT. This CDR3 spans 15 amino acids. CDR3 sequence (DNA): TGTGCCAGCAGTCGCTCGGGACAGGGGGCGACTGAAGCTTTCTTT. This encodes CASSRSGQGATEAFF.

The rearrangement links TRBV2 to TRBJ1-5; 8 bases are a match to TRBD1. V trimming: 4 bases; J trimming: 6 bases; junction bases outside the gene matches: 5. Germline CDR1 and CDR2: SNHLY and FYNNEI. The CDR3 spans 14 residues. Written as DNA, the CDR3 is TGTGCCAGCAGTGCGGACAGGGCGGTTCAGCCCCAGCATTTT. Its protein is CASSADRAVQPQHF.

V and J are TRBV5-1 and TRBJ1-4, with 7 bases fitting TRBD1. The V gene's germline CDR1 is SGHRS and CDR2 YFSETQ. CDR3 size: 15 residues. Trimming removed 4 bases from V and 3 bases from J; junction bases left unmatched: 6. The chain's CDR3 is CASSPQGVANEKLFF. In nucleotides, the CDR3 is TGCGCCAGCAGCCCGCAGGGGGTGGCTAATGAAAAACTGTTTTTT.

This clone was seen a few times. The rearrangement joins TRBV28 to TRBJ2-2, with 8 positions matching TRBD1. V gave up 11 bases and J gave up 3 bases; unmatched junction bases: 5. The CDR3 has 13 residues. Germline V gene data show CDR1 as MDHEN and CDR2 as SYDVKM. CDR3 sequence: CAGGTGYTGELFF. The CDR3 nucleotides read TGTGCCGGAGGGACAGGCTACACCGGGGAGCTGTTTTTT.

This clone was seen only a few times. The chain is built from TRBV7-9 and TRBJ2-7; the D is unclear. The ends were cut back, 7 bases at V and 0 bases at J, with 7 bases in the middle. This CDR3 contains 12 residues. Germline CDR1 SEHNR, CDR2 FQNEAQ (reference sequence). In DNA, the CDR3 is TGTGCCAGCAACGGCGGCTCCTACGAGCAGTACTTC. Translating it yields CASNGGSYEQYF.

This chain uses TRBV4-3 with TRBJ2-5; maybe TRBD1 (5 bases). The germline CDR1 and CDR2 sequences are LGHNA and YSLEER. Trimming removed 0 bases from V and 6 bases from J, with 11 bases in between. The CDR3 is made up of 14 amino acids. The CDR3 DNA is TGCGCCAGCAGCCAAGATCCCGACAGCAAGACCCAGTACTTC. Its protein product is CASSQDPDSKTQYF.

This clone was seen a handful of times. The chain combines TRBV4-1 with TRBJ1-2; 8 nucleotides line up with TRBD1. CDR3 length equals 18 residues. CDR1 and CDR2 (germline): MGHRA, YSYEKL. V was clipped by 2 bases and J by 7 bases; unmatched bases: 18. The CDR3 nucleotides are TGCGCCAGCAGCCAAACCCAAGATCCCGCGACAGGGGTTGGTGGCTACACCTTC. Encoded protein: CASSQTQDPATGVGGYTF.

The chain joins TRBV2 to TRBJ1-4; D unresolved. Germline V gene lookup returns CDR1 SNHLY and CDR2 FYNNEI. V shed 7 bases and J shed 7 bases, with 13 bases lying between them. The CDR3 is 13 amino acids. The chain's CDR3 is CASISNRGEKLFF. The CDR3 nucleotides are TGTGCCAGCATTTCTAATCGGGGTGAAAAACTGTTTTTT.

The genes are TRBV7-2 and TRBJ2-2; 12 positions match TRBD2. The V gene end was trimmed by 4 bases and the J gene end by 5 bases; junction bases not matched to a gene: 5. Germline values: CDR1 SGHTA, CDR2 FQGNSA. This CDR3 is built from 16 residues. The CDR3 region has the DNA TGTGCCAGCAGCTCTGGACTAGCGGGGCGTACCGGGGAGCTGTTTTTT. The encoded protein is CASSSGLAGRTGELFF.